Following are 20 T cell receptor beta chains from one sample sequenced in a study of regulatory T cells in long-lasting Graves disease. Time point given: persistent/refractory GD, antithyroid drugs over 5 years with positive TRAb. Generation of the TCR library employed RNA extracted from PBMCs. In building TCR beta libraries, iRepertoire HTBI primers were used together with Arm-PCR of CDR3 regions. MiXCR, run by TCRdb on the multiplex PCR reads, gives a single entry per CDR3 protein. The repertoire holds roughly 430,000 distinct CDR3 sequences, with around a fifth as singletons. Sequenced material: peripheral blood mononuclear cells (PBMCs), taken when the disease was refractory, from a patient treated with antithyroid drugs. Every receptor here comes from a female donor with Graves disease.

Many counts were recorded for this clonotype. The chain is built from TRBV12-3 or TRBV12-4 and TRBJ2-5, with 9 bases fitting TRBD2. This CDR3 is built from 15 residues. The V and J ends lost 3 bases and 5 bases, in that order; junction bases with no gene match: 7. CDR3 coding DNA: TGTGCCAGCAGTTTGCGGGGGGGGCTGAGGGAGACCCAGTACTTC. Protein sequence: CASSLRGGLRETQYF.

This clonotype was counted at least ten times. The chain has TRBV12-3 or TRBV12-4 and TRBJ1-1; D remains ambiguous. The CDR3 has 15 amino acids. Trimming pared 5 bases from V and 3 bases from J, leaving 16 bases between. As DNA, the CDR3 is TGTGCCAGCAGTCCCGGGCCCTTCAGTGACACTGAAGCTTTCTTT. Its protein is CASSPGPFSDTEAFF.

This clonotype was observed a handful of times. The chain links TRBV27 to TRBJ2-1; D is undetermined. Between the trimmed V and J ends, which lost 5 bases and 3 bases, there was a span of 17 bases. The CDR3 is 16 residues long. The V gene's germline CDR1 is MNHEY and CDR2 SMNVEV (reference sequence). The CDR3 sequence: CASSPLGPINYNEQFF. In nucleotides, the CDR3 is TGTGCCAGCAGTCCCCTAGGACCGATTAACTACAATGAGCAGTTCTTC.

V and J are TRBV4-1 and TRBJ1-2, with D unclear. There are 15 residues in the CDR3. The V and J ends lost 1 base and 6 bases respectively, with 15 bases between them. CDR1 and CDR2 from the germline V gene are MGHRA and YSYEKL. CDR3 in DNA: TGCGCCAGCAGCCAAGGTGGAGGGAGGAGGGATGGCTACACCTTC. This gives the protein CASSQGGGRRDGYTF.

This clonotype was observed a few times. The V and J genes are TRBV7-9 and TRBJ2-7; 9 bases line up with TRBD1. V gave up 1 base and J gave up 5 bases; unmatched junction bases: 6. From germline, CDR1 is SEHNR and CDR2 FQNEAQ (reference sequence). The CDR3 sequence is 15 residues long. The CDR3 nucleotides are TGTGCCAGCAGCTTAGGGGACAGGGTTCGGGACGAGCAGTACTTC. This encodes CASSLGDRVRDEQYF.

This clonotype was counted many times. This rearrangement joins TRBV10-2 to TRBJ2-7; a possible D gene is TRBD2 (7 bases). This CDR3 has 13 amino acids. Germline CDR1 WSHSY, CDR2 SAAADI. V was clipped by 6 bases and J by 2 bases, with 11 bases between them. DNA of the CDR3: TGCGCCAGCAGCACGGGGGGCCCCTACGAGCAGTACTTC. Residues: CASSTGGPYEQYF.

This clonotype was observed at least ten times. The rearrangement links TRBV27 to TRBJ2-7; 10 bases are a match to TRBD2. The CDR3 runs 13 residues. From germline, CDR1 is MNHEY and CDR2 SMNVEV (reference sequence). Trimming cost V 9 bases and J 2 bases; bases outside gene matches: 4. The CDR3 spells CASKAGGPYEQYF. DNA for the CDR3: TGTGCCAGTAAAGCGGGAGGGCCCTACGAGCAGTACTTC.

At least ten counts were recorded for this clonotype. The chain employs TRBV28 and TRBJ2-5, with D unresolved. This CDR3 spans 10 amino acids. The V end lost 11 bases, the J end lost 0 bases, and 4 bases lay between the germline ends. From germline, CDR1 is MDHEN and CDR2 SYDVKM. The CDR3 DNA reads TGTGCCGCTAACCAAGAGACCCAGTACTTC. Its protein product is CAANQETQYF.

The chain has TRBV4-1 and TRBJ1-2; possible D gene TRBD1, 5 bases. Germline values: CDR1 MGHRA, CDR2 YSYEKL. Trimming pared 3 bases from V and 7 bases from J, leaving 12 bases between. CDR3 size: 13 residues. CDR3 sequence: CASSHTGNRGYTF. CDR3 DNA: TGCGCCAGCAGCCACACAGGCAACCGTGGCTACACCTTC.

This clonotype came up a few times. The rearrangement uses TRBV3-1 and TRBJ1-2, with TRBD1 as a possible D gene (5 bases). V was cut by 4 bases and J by 4 bases, with 10 bases left in between. Germline CDR1 reads LGHDT; CDR2 reads YNNKEL (reference sequence). The CDR3 loop spans 13 amino acids. CDR3 region: CASSPRGSYGYTF. CDR3 in DNA: TGTGCCAGCAGCCCTCGGGGCAGCTATGGCTACACCTTC. Filled out from reference TRBV3-1 and TRBJ1-2, the complete variable domain reads DTAVSQTPKYLVTQMGNDKSIKCEQNLGHDTMYWYKQDSKKFLKIMFSYNNKELIINETVPNRFSPKSPDKAHLNLHINSLELGDSAVYFCASSPRGSYGYTFGSGTRLTVV.

The CDR3 DNA reads as TGTGCCACCTCCCCGAGGGGAACCGACGGGATCTACGAGCAGTACTTC. Encoded protein: CATSPRGTDGIYEQYF. V gene TRBV27 combines with J gene TRBJ2-7; D tentatively reads TRBD1 or TRBD2 (5 bases each). Trimming shortened V by 10 bases and J by 3 bases, and 25 bases separated the two germline ends. The CDR3 is 16 amino acids. Germline values: CDR1 MNHEY, CDR2 SMNVEV (reference sequence).

This clonotype was counted many times. V usage is TRBV2 and J usage is TRBJ1-1, with 7 bases identical to TRBD1. The germline V gene has CDR1 SNHLY and CDR2 FYNNEI. The CDR3 runs to 15 residues. Unmatched junction bases numbered 8, after V lost 6 bases and J lost 1 base. The CDR3 loop reads CASRTGQVGNTEAFF. CDR3 nucleotides: TGTGCCAGCAGGACTGGACAGGTTGGGAACACTGAAGCTTTCTTT.

In this sample, this clonotype turned up many times. The chain employs TRBV2 and TRBJ1-3, with 7 bases fitting TRBD1. V shed 0 bases, J shed 3 bases, and the junction held 8 bases outside the gene matches. Per germline, CDR1 SNHLY and CDR2 FYNNEI. This CDR3 region has 17 residues. CDR3 bases: TGTGCCAGCAGTGAAGCACTGGACAGGTGGATTGGAAACACCATATATTTT. Protein sequence: CASSEALDRWIGNTIYF. Together with reference TRBV2 and TRBJ1-3, the CDR3 gives the full variable domain: EPEVTQTPSHQVTQMGQEVILRCVPISNHLYFYWYRQILGQKVEFLVSFYNNEISEKSEIFDDQFSVERPDGSNFTLKIRSTKLEDSAMYFCASSEALDRWIGNTIYFGEGSWLTVV.

At least ten counts were recorded for this clonotype. The chain combines TRBV5-5 with TRBJ2-5; possible D gene TRBD2, 6 bases. Germline lookup yields CDR1 SGHKS and CDR2 YYEKEE (reference sequence). CDR3 length equals 13 residues. V lost 8 bases to trimming and J lost 1 base, with 12 bases between them. CDR3 amino acids: CASTLAFQETQYF. For the CDR3, the DNA is TGTGCCAGTACACTAGCCTTCCAAGAGACCCAGTACTTC.

The V gene is TRBV5-1, the J gene TRBJ2-5, with 9 nucleotides matching TRBD2. The ends lost 4 bases at V and 5 bases at J; junction bases unmatched: 12. The CDR3 sequence is 16 residues long. Looked up from germline, CDR1 is SGHRS and CDR2 is YFSETQ. The CDR3 DNA reads as TGCGCCAGCAGCCAAGTTGGGATAGCGGGAGTTGAGACCCAGTACTTC. Translating it yields CASSQVGIAGVETQYF. Full variable domain (missing parts from reference TRBV5-1 and TRBJ2-5): KAGVTQTPRYLIKTRGQQVTLSCSPISGHRSVSWYQQTPGQGLQFLFEYFSETQRNKGNFPGRFSGRQFSNSRSEMNVSTLELGDSALYLCASSQVGIAGVETQYFGPGTRLLVL.

This clonotype was counted at least ten times. V and J are TRBV5-1 and TRBJ1-2; 7 positions agree with TRBD1. This CDR3 comprises 12 residues. V was pared by 2 bases and J by 8 bases, with 3 bases of the junction left unmatched. From germline, CDR1 is SGHRS and CDR2 YFSETQ. The CDR3 here is CASSLGGEGYTF. CDR3 nucleotides: TGCGCCAGCAGCTTAGGGGGCGAAGGCTACACCTTC.

This clonotype showed up many times. This rearrangement joins TRBV12-3 or TRBV12-4 to TRBJ1-5; the match to TRBD1 covers 10 bases. With V trimmed by 5 bases and J by 1 base, 5 bases remained unmatched. The CDR3 is made up of 16 amino acids. The CDR3 DNA follows: TGTGCCAGCAGTCCAGCGACAGGGGGCAGCAATCAGCCCCAGCATTTT. Encoded protein: CASSPATGGSNQPQHF.

The rearrangement joins TRBV6-1 to TRBJ2-3; D is unresolved. V lost 4 bases, J lost 0 bases, and 5 bases lay in between. The CDR3 covers 13 residues. CDR1 and CDR2 from the germline V gene are MNHNS and SASEGT. CDR3 in amino acids: CASSVPSTDTQYF. The DNA of the CDR3 is TGTGCCAGCAGTGTCCCGAGCACAGATACGCAGTATTTT.

A few counts support this clonotype. The chain has TRBV9 and TRBJ2-2; unclear D gene. Germline assignment: CDR1 SGDLS and CDR2 YYNGEE. With 4 bases removed from V and 8 bases from J, the gap between germline ends came to 9 bases. This CDR3 has 12 residues. The CDR3 DNA reads as TGTGCCAGCAGCCGCGTGCAGGGGGAGCTGTTTTTT. Protein sequence: CASSRVQGELFF.

The J gene is TRBJ1-1, the V gene TRBV5-8, with D hard to call. Germline CDR1 reads SGHTS; CDR2 reads YDEGEE. Deletions cut 1 base from V and 6 bases from J, with 13 bases between. This CDR3 has 14 amino acids. Here the CDR3 reads CASSLWGGNAEAFF. CDR3 coding DNA: TGTGCCAGCAGCTTGTGGGGAGGCAACGCTGAAGCTTTCTTT.